Each of the 15 T cell receptor beta chains below was sequenced from the same sample in a study of T cell clonality in common variable immunodeficiency. The protocol was immunoSEQ multiplex PCR, while the TCRdb copy is restricted to in-frame clones and leaves out a portion. The sample lists 50,000 to 60,000 clones, none appearing once, the ten largest making up roughly 0.84%. The sequenced sample consisted of peripheral blood mononuclear cells. The origin of the receptors is a person aged 18 to 69 in good health.

This clone was found many times. The read terminates 3 residues before the CDR3 end, so the remaining end is supplied by the germline J gene. This sequence joins TRBV30 and TRBJ2-7; TRBD2 matches at 11 bases. The V gene end was trimmed by 6 bases and the J gene end by 0 bases; junction bases not matched to a gene: 1. CDR3 size: 13 residues. The germline V gene has CDR1 GTSNPN and CDR2 SVGIG (reference sequence). CDR3 bases read: TGTGCCTGTACTAGCGGGGGCTCCTACGAG. As protein: CACTSGGSYE. The CDR3, in full, reads CACTSGGSYEQYF.

This clone came up many times. The read halts 3 residues ahead of the CDR3 end, with the missing end drawn from the germline J gene. This chain links TRBV2 with TRBJ2-2; perhaps TRBD1 as D (6 bases). The CDR3 runs to 12 residues. Germline-derived CDR1 and CDR2 are SNHLY and FYNNEI. The CDR3 sequence is CASYREVEKLFF. CDR3 bases read: TGTGCCAGCTACAGGGAAGTAGAAAAG. Looking up the rest from reference TRBV2 and TRBJ2-2 gives the full variable domain: EPEVTQTPSHQVTQMGQEVILRCVPISNHLYFYWYRQILGQKVEFLVSFYNNEISEKSEIFDDQFSVERPDGSNFTLKIRSTKLEDSAMYFCASYREVEKLFFGEGSRLTVL.

This clone was counted at least ten times. Read data end 3 residues before the CDR3 end; the end is taken from the germline J gene. The chain uses TRBV7-6 and TRBJ2-6; no clear D. Per germline, CDR1 SGHVS and CDR2 FNYEAQ. CDR3 length equals 16 residues. Trimming took 1 base from V and 2 from J, leaving 9 bases between them. This chain's CDR3 is CASSLVQNTGANVLTF. Partial CDR3 DNA: TGTGCCAGCAGCTTAGTACAGAACACTGGGGCCAACGTC.

Many counts were recorded for this clone. The read ends 3 residues shy of where the CDR3 ends; the end is completed using the germline J gene. The chain carries TRBV10-1 and TRBJ1-1; D call uncertain. The CDR3 extends over 10 amino acids. The germline gives CDR1 WNHNN, CDR2 SYGVQD (reference sequence). The CDR3 bases that were read are TGCGCCAGCAGGACTACGGAA. This sequence encodes CASRTTE. The CDR3 in full is CASRTTEAFF.

This clone was picked up many times. One junction end disagrees with the germline gene, perhaps due to a read error. CDR3 loop: CASSLTGIAETQYF. The DNA read from the CDR3 is TGTGCCAGCAGCTTGACAGGGATCGCAGAGACG. The chain combines TRBV11-2 with TRBJ2-3, with 7 bases fitting TRBD1. The read comes to an end 3 residues before the CDR3 does, leaving the germline J gene to fill in the end. Germline V gene lookup returns CDR1 SGHAT and CDR2 FQNNGV. CDR3 length: 14 residues.

This clone was counted a few times. The sequenced fragment ends 3 residues before the CDR3 boundary, so the rest is inferred from the germline J gene. The chain uses TRBV6-2 or TRBV6-3 and TRBJ1-2; D perhaps matches TRBD1 (6 bases). CDR3 length: 15 amino acids. The germline V gene has CDR1 MNHEY and CDR2 SVGEGT. The covered CDR3 bases are TGTGCCAGCAGTCCAACTAGCGGGGGGGCCCGTGAC. Protein product: CASSPTSGGARD. From start to end, the CDR3 is CASSPTSGGARDYTF.

With respect to this clone: A read error is possible here, since a much larger clone lies one base away. The read ends 3 residues early relative to the CDR3; the germline J gene fills the gap. This chain uses TRBV30 with TRBJ2-2, with D perhaps TRBD2 (6 bases). The germline V gene has CDR1 GTSNPN and CDR2 SVGIG (reference sequence). The CDR3 loop spans 15 amino acids. The CDR3 bases that were read are TGTGCCTGGAGTGTACACGGGGGAGGAAATGAAAAG. It encodes CAWSVHGGGNEK. The CDR3 in full is CAWSVHGGGNEKLFF.

This clone was counted ten times or more. The read gets to within 3 residues of the CDR3 end, and the germline J gene fills in the rest. The chain employs TRBV5-1 and TRBJ2-2; TRBD1 aligns across 7 bases. The germline gives CDR1 SGHRS, CDR2 YFSETQ. CDR3 length: 18 residues. CDR3 DNA, as far as it was read: TGCGCCAGCAGCACCGAACGGACAGGTGAACCTACCGATGAAAAG. This translates into CASSTERTGEPTDEK. The whole CDR3 reads CASSTERTGEPTDEKLFF.

This clone was seen many times. Coverage ceases 3 residues before the CDR3 finishes, and the germline J gene fills in the end. This chain joins TRBV5-6 and TRBJ2-5; a weak D match, TRBD1 (5 bases). The V gene lost 2 bases and the J gene lost 2 bases, with 13 bases spanning the gap. This CDR3 has 15 residues. Germline CDR1 is SGHDT and CDR2 is YYEEEE. The CDR3 sequence is CASSLSVGQQETQYF. CDR3 bases read: TGTGCCAGCAGCTTATCCGTTGGACAACAAGAGACC. Looking up the rest from reference TRBV5-6 and TRBJ2-5 gives the full variable domain: DAGVTQSPTHLIKTRGQQVTLRCSPKSGHDTVSWYQQALGQGPQFIFQYYEEEERQRGNFPDRFSGHQFPNYSSELNVNALLLGDSALYLCASSLSVGQQETQYFGPGTRLLVL.

The CDR3 spells CASRMNSGSYDYTF. The DNA read from the CDR3 is TGTGCCAGCAGGATGAATAGCGGGAGCTACGAC. The rearrangement links TRBV2 to TRBJ1-2; D gene uncertain. The observed sequence ends 3 residues before the CDR3 terminus, with the missing tail filled in from the germline J gene. The germline CDR1 and CDR2 sequences are SNHLY and FYNNEI. The CDR3 extends over 14 amino acids.

There are many counts of this clone. The read gets to within 3 residues of the CDR3 end, and the germline J gene fills in the rest. The chain links TRBV20-1 to TRBJ2-1; the match to TRBD2 covers 9 bases. Trimming removed 1 base from V and 3 bases from J; junction bases left unmatched: 4. The CDR3 is made up of 15 amino acids. The V gene's germline CDR1 is DFQATT and CDR2 SNEGSKA (reference sequence). The CDR3 sequence: CSARVNSGGYNEQFF. The covered CDR3 bases are TGCAGTGCTAGAGTTAATAGCGGGGGCTACAATGAG.

This clone has a count of ten or more. The read comes to an end 3 residues before the CDR3 does, leaving the germline J gene to fill in the end. The chain combines TRBV7-8 with TRBJ1-6; no definite D call. Trimming left V 1 base short and J 4 bases short, with 5 bases between. The CDR3 extends over 14 amino acids. Germline CDR1 reads SGHVS; CDR2 reads FQNEAQ. The CDR3 protein is CASSLGTYNSPLHF. The DNA read from the CDR3 is TGTGCCAGCAGCTTAGGGACTTATAATTCACCC. Combining the CDR3 with reference TRBV7-8 and TRBJ1-6 gives the whole variable domain GAGVSQSPRYKVAKRGQDVALRCDPISGHVSLFWYQQALGQGPEFLTYFQNEAQLDKSGLPSDRFFAERPEGSVSTLKIQRTQQEDSAVYLCASSLGTYNSPLHFGNGTRLTVT.

In regard to this clone: With the read ending 3 residues before the CDR3 end, the germline J gene is used to fill in that end. The V call is TRBV2, the J call TRBJ2-3; a weak D match, TRBD1 (5 bases). The CDR3 runs 14 residues. From germline, CDR1 is SNHLY and CDR2 FYNNEI. The CDR3 bases that were read are TGTGCCAGCAGTCCCGACAGATATAGACAGACG. Its protein is CASSPDRYRQT. The complete CDR3 protein is CASSPDRYRQTQYF. Full variable domain (remainder filled in from reference TRBV2 and TRBJ2-3): EPEVTQTPSHQVTQMGQEVILRCVPISNHLYFYWYRQILGQKVEFLVSFYNNEISEKSEIFDDQFSVERPDGSNFTLKIRSTKLEDSAMYFCASSPDRYRQTQYFGPGTRLTVL.

This clone occurred many times. The read terminates 3 residues before the CDR3 end, so the remaining end is supplied by the germline J gene. The rearrangement joins TRBV2 to TRBJ1-4; TRBD1 matches at 9 bases. CDR3 length equals 14 residues. V shed 5 bases, J shed 7 bases, and the junction held 5 bases outside the gene matches. Germline CDR1 is SNHLY and CDR2 is FYNNEI. The sequenced CDR3 bases are TGTGCCAGCAGTCTCGGACAGGGGAGTGAAAAA. This gives the protein CASSLGQGSEK. The whole CDR3 protein is CASSLGQGSEKLFF.

This clone came up many times. The missing CDR3 end, 3 residues past where the read stops, is filled in from the germline J gene. The chain employs TRBV6-4 and TRBJ2-3, with D perhaps matching TRBD1 or TRBD2 (5 bases each). V lost 0 bases and J 2 bases, leaving 12 bases between the germline ends. Germline lookup yields CDR1 MRHNA and CDR2 SNTAGT. The CDR3 has 16 residues. The sequenced part of the CDR3 DNA is TGTGCCAGCAGTGACTCGATAGGGGAGAACACAGATACG. Translation gives CASSDSIGENTDT. The full-length CDR3 reads as CASSDSIGENTDTQYF.